This entry lists 29 T cell receptor beta chains sequenced from one sample in a study of Graves' ophthalmopathy and Graves' hyperthyroidism (dated by TCRdb to the late 2010s). Reads for this sample came from an Illumina HiSeq 2000. For repertoire sequencing, TCR beta CDR3 regions were amplified from RNA transcripts. The first round of RT-PCR was done with HTBI primers and the Qiagen OneStep RT-PCR kit, and was followed by a second round of multiplex PCR, then size selection and purification. TCRdb itself trimmed the public reads at Q25 with fastp, ran MiXCR and retained productive beta chains. Identical CDR3 protein sequences are pooled into one entry, listed with their most common genes and DNA. Recorded for this sample are 600,000 to 950,000 distinct CDR3 sequences; approximately 40% of them occurred a single time. The leading ten clones occupy approximately 46% of the sample. The sequencing input was peripheral blood. The receptors stem from an adult man with Graves' ophthalmopathy.

CDR3 nucleotides: TGTGCCAGCAGCTTCGACACTAGCTCAGATACGCAGTATTTT. Amino acids: CASSFDTSSDTQYF. The chain uses TRBV7-9 and TRBJ2-3; TRBD2 might be the D (6 bases). Germline values: CDR1 SEHNR, CDR2 FQNEAQ (reference sequence). The CDR3 runs to 14 residues. Deletions cut 3 bases from V and 4 bases from J, with 11 bases between.

The chain links TRBV4-2 to TRBJ2-2; D is ambiguous. In germline, CDR1 is LGHNA, CDR2 YNFKEQ. The CDR3 has 13 residues. V was pared by 0 bases and J by 8 bases, with 7 bases between. CDR3 sequence (DNA): TGTGCCAGCAGCCAAGAGCGAATAGGGGAGCTGTTTTTT. This codes for CASSQERIGELFF.

This clonotype came up many times. The rearrangement joins TRBV29-1 to TRBJ1-2, with 8 bases lining up with TRBD1. V lost 6 bases and J lost 2; bases outside the gene matches: 5. The CDR3 runs to 13 residues. Germline CDR1 SQVTM, CDR2 ANQGSEA. CDR3 sequence: CSVATGENYGYTF. CDR3 nucleotide sequence: TGCAGCGTCGCGACAGGGGAGAACTATGGCTACACCTTC.

Regarding this clonotype: Likely a read error: the CDR3 ends without its conserved phenylalanine or tryptophan. Because the CDR3's place on the DNA is in doubt, the DNA is left out and the CDR3 is given as listed by TCRdb. The chain has TRBV10-3 and TRBJ1-2. Per the germline V gene, CDR1 is ENHRY and CDR2 is SYGVKD. From its first to its last residue, the CDR3 has 12 amino acids. The CDR3 is CAITSPGTSGTY.

Details on this clonotype: This may stem from a read error, because a much larger clone lies one nucleotide away. The chain couples TRBV10-1 to TRBJ1-5; D might be TRBD1 (6 bases). In germline, CDR1 is WNHNN, CDR2 SYGVQD (reference sequence). This CDR3 comprises 18 residues. The CDR3 region has the DNA TGCGCCGGCAGTGGAAAATGGCAGGGGAAATACGGCAATCAGCCCCAGCATTTT. Translating it yields CAGSGKWQGKYGNQPQHF.

The V gene is TRBV20-1, the J gene TRBJ2-5; 8 bases agree with TRBD1. This CDR3 has 16 amino acids. V was pared by 6 bases and J by 6 bases, with 18 bases of the junction left unmatched. CDR1 DFQATT and CDR2 SNEGSKA come from the germline V gene (reference sequence). CDR3 bases: TGCAGTGCCAGCAGCCCGCGGACAGGGTCGGCGAAGACCCAGTACTTC. Translating it yields CSASSPRTGSAKTQYF.

This clonotype was picked up many times. The V call is TRBV7-3, the J call TRBJ2-7; unclear D gene. Germline CDR1 reads SGHTA; CDR2 reads FQGTGA. The V and J ends lost 5 bases and 1 base respectively, with 9 bases between them. This CDR3 is built from 13 residues. The CDR3 region has the DNA TGTGCCAGCAGCCCCGGCCCTTCCTACGAGCAGTACTTC. Protein product: CASSPGPSYEQYF.

Ten or more counts support this clonotype. The rearrangement uses TRBV19 and TRBJ1-5; D call uncertain. This CDR3 has 14 amino acids. V lost 3 bases and J lost 5, with 11 bases in between. Germline lookup yields CDR1 LNHDA and CDR2 SQIVND (reference sequence). The CDR3 sequence is CASSMWQIDQPQHF. The CDR3 DNA is TGTGCCAGTAGTATGTGGCAGATAGATCAGCCCCAGCATTTT.

This clonotype came up a few times. This chain connects TRBV19 to TRBJ2-7; D is perhaps TRBD1 or TRBD2 (7 bases each). The CDR3 is 15 residues long. Germline V gene sequence: CDR1 LNHDA, CDR2 SQIVND (reference sequence). The V end lost 9 bases, the J end lost 2 bases, and 20 bases lay between the germline ends. The CDR3 bases are TGTGCCAGCTTGCCGCAGGGGGGGCTCCCCTACGAGCAGTACTTC. It encodes CASLPQGGLPYEQYF.

The chain links TRBV19 to TRBJ2-2; D possibly uses TRBD1 or TRBD2 (7 bases each). The V gene lost 8 bases and the J gene lost 5 bases, with 18 bases spanning the gap. Germline loops: CDR1 LNHDA, CDR2 SQIVND (reference sequence). This CDR3 comprises 15 residues. The CDR3 reads CASGSYRGGTGELFF. DNA of the CDR3: TGTGCCAGTGGTAGCTACAGGGGAGGGACCGGGGAGCTGTTTTTT.

Ten or more counts support this clonotype. The genes are TRBV29-1 and TRBJ2-2, with D unresolved. The CDR3 is made up of 12 amino acids. Germline CDR1 and CDR2: SQVTM and ANQGSEA. Trimming pared 4 bases from V and 4 bases from J, leaving 7 bases between. CDR3 sequence (DNA): TGCAGCGTTGGAAAGTCCACCGGGGAGCTGTTTTTT. Its translation: CSVGKSTGELFF.

The genes are TRBV24-1 and TRBJ2-5; 9 nucleotides align to TRBD1. This CDR3 comprises 15 residues. V shed 11 bases, J shed 1 base, and the junction held 10 bases outside the gene matches. CDR1 and CDR2 (germline): KGHDR, SFDVKD. The CDR3 reads CASSSTGGPQETQYF. CDR3 DNA sequence: TGTGCCAGCAGCTCCACAGGGGGCCCCCAAGAGACCCAGTACTTC.

In its sample, this clonotype was seen many times. This chain connects TRBV14 to TRBJ2-7; D may match TRBD1 or TRBD2 (5 bases each). This CDR3 has 14 amino acids. Trimming cost V 6 bases and J 2 bases, with 14 bases left between them. Germline values: CDR1 SGHDN, CDR2 FVKESK. In DNA, the CDR3 is TGTGCCAGCAGACGGGATAGCAGGGCCTACGAGCAGTACTTC. This translates into CASRRDSRAYEQYF.

A few counts support this clonotype. The gene calls are TRBV19 and TRBJ1-1, with D unclear. CDR3 length: 15 amino acids. CDR1 and CDR2 (germline): LNHDA, SQIVND (reference sequence). V was cut by 2 bases and J by 0 bases, with 10 bases left in between. The CDR3 is CASSIYGVVNTEAFF. The CDR3 DNA reads as TGTGCCAGTAGTATATATGGAGTGGTGAACACTGAAGCTTTCTTT. The variable domain in full, with the rest retrieved from reference TRBV19 and TRBJ1-1, is DGGITQSPKYLFRKEGQNVTLSCEQNLNHDAMYWYRQDPGQGLRLIYYSQIVNDFQKGDIAEGYSVSREKKESFPLTVTSAQKNPTAFYLCASSIYGVVNTEAFFGQGTRLTVV.

This clonotype showed up just a few times. V gene TRBV12-3 or TRBV12-4 combines with J gene TRBJ2-7; D unclear. The CDR3 loop spans 13 amino acids. V lost 5 bases, J lost 3 bases, and 11 bases lay in between. CDR3 DNA: TGTGCCAGCAGTCACCCCTTCAACTACGAGCAGTACTTC. Amino acids: CASSHPFNYEQYF.

V gene TRBV29-1 combines with J gene TRBJ2-7; D is possibly TRBD1 (6 bases). Trimming stripped 4 bases from V and 6 bases from J, with 13 bases between. The CDR3 contains 12 residues. Germline V gives CDR1 SQVTM, CDR2 ANQGSEA. This chain's CDR3 is CSVAGDGREQYF. In nucleotides, the CDR3 is TGCAGCGTTGCAGGGGATGGGCGCGAGCAGTACTTC.

The chain has TRBV29-1 and TRBJ1-6; the match to TRBD1 covers 8 bases. The junction had 7 bases not matched to a gene; V was cut back by 8 bases and J by 10 bases. CDR1 SQVTM and CDR2 ANQGSEA come from the germline V gene. The CDR3 totals 12 residues. The CDR3: CSLDRVTSPLHF. Here the CDR3 DNA reads TGCAGCTTGGACAGGGTAACGTCACCCCTCCACTTT.

The count of this clonotype is one. The chain links TRBV11-2 to TRBJ1-5, with 10 bases matching TRBD1. The germline CDR1 and CDR2 sequences are SGHAT and FQNNGV. Losses at the gene ends were 0 bases for V and 0 bases for J; bases not matched to a gene: 5. The CDR3 totals 18 residues. In nucleotides, the CDR3 is TGTGCCAGCAGCTTAGATATAGGACAGGGGGATAGCAATCAGCCCCAGCATTTT. Its translation is CASSLDIGQGDSNQPQHF.

This sequence joins TRBV19 and TRBJ1-1, with D possibly being TRBD1 (6 bases). The CDR3 totals 15 residues. Per the germline V gene, CDR1 is LNHDA and CDR2 is SQIVND (reference sequence). Deletions cut 8 bases from V and 4 bases from J, with 20 bases between. In nucleotides, the CDR3 is TGTGCCAGTCGAACTGGGGGCGCATCTCGCACTGAAGCTTTCTTT. Translated, it gives CASRTGGASRTEAFF.

There are a few counts of this clonotype. The gene calls are TRBV20-1 and TRBJ2-5; tentative D call: TRBD2 (6 bases). The V gene's germline CDR1 is DFQATT and CDR2 SNEGSKA (reference sequence). CDR3 length: 15 residues. V dropped 0 bases and J dropped 6 bases, with 17 bases sitting between them. CDR3 in DNA: TGCAGTGCTAGAGATCACGGCGGGGAGTCCAAGACCCAGTACTTC. It is translated as CSARDHGGESKTQYF.

This clonotype was recorded many times. The rearrangement links TRBV19 to TRBJ1-6; no clear D. This CDR3 comprises 14 residues. Trimming stripped 0 bases from V and 6 bases from J, with 6 bases between. Germline values: CDR1 LNHDA, CDR2 SQIVND (reference sequence). CDR3 in amino acids: CASSIEPRNSPLHF. The DNA for the CDR3 is TGTGCCAGTAGTATAGAGCCGCGTAATTCACCCCTCCACTTT.

This clonotype was detected only once. The chain has TRBV10-2 and TRBJ2-5, with 8 bases identical to TRBD2. The J call may be incorrect, as the DNA end agrees better with TRBJ2-1. Per the germline V gene, CDR1 is WSHSY and CDR2 is SAAADI. The CDR3 spans 16 residues. As DNA, the CDR3 is TGCGCCAGCAGAGGAGCGGGGGCTAACTCCTACAATGAGCAGTTCTTC. Encoded protein: CASRGAGANSYNEQFF.

At least ten counts were recorded for this clonotype. The CDR3 nucleotides are TGTGCCACCAGCAGAACCCTCGGGACACTGATTCGTCATCAGCCCCAGCATTTT. Translated: CATSRTLGTLIRHQPQHF. The rearrangement joins TRBV15 to TRBJ1-5; possibly TRBD1 for D (6 bases). CDR1 LNHNV and CDR2 YYDKDF come from the germline V gene (reference sequence). This CDR3 region has 18 residues. Trimming shortened V by 2 bases and J by 5 bases, and 22 bases separated the two germline ends.

As DNA, the CDR3 is TGTGCCAGCAGCTTAGATCCGGGCAGGGGGTCCGGGGAGCTGTTTTTT. It codes for CASSLDPGRGSGELFF. The chain carries TRBV25-1 and TRBJ2-2, with 7 bases aligning to TRBD1. CDR1 is MGHDK and CDR2 is SYGVNS in the germline V gene. CDR3 length: 16 amino acids. Germline trimming cut 6 bases from V and 6 bases from J; bases unmatched to any gene: 13.

The V call is TRBV7-9, the J call TRBJ2-2; D gene unclear. Germline CDR1 reads SEHNR; CDR2 reads FQNEAQ (reference sequence). V dropped 4 bases and J dropped 9 bases, with 6 bases sitting between them. CDR3 size: 11 residues. CDR3 amino acids: CASSYRWELFF. CDR3 sequence (DNA): TGTGCCAGCAGCTATCGATGGGAGCTGTTTTTT.

This clonotype was found many times. The rearrangement links TRBV20-1 to TRBJ1-5, with D uncertain. This CDR3 spans 10 amino acids. With 4 bases removed from V and 12 bases from J, the gap between germline ends came to 10 bases. Looked up from germline, CDR1 is DFQATT and CDR2 is SNEGSKA (reference sequence). The CDR3 DNA reads TGCAGTGCTATGAGGGTTAGCCAGCATTTT. Translated, it gives CSAMRVSQHF.

This clonotype was seen at least ten times. The chain uses TRBV2 and TRBJ1-5; no clear D. Germline assignment: CDR1 SNHLY and CDR2 FYNNEI. The V end lost 7 bases, the J end lost 1 base, and 8 bases lay between the germline ends. The CDR3 has 13 residues. This CDR3 reads CASNQESNQPQHF. The CDR3, as DNA: TGTGCCAGCAACCAGGAGAGCAATCAGCCCCAGCATTTT.

CDR3 sequence (DNA): TGTGCTAGCGGGAGGAGACGTACCTACGAGCAGTACTTC. Translated: CASGRRRTYEQYF. The chain employs TRBV11-2 and TRBJ2-7, with 10 bases that match TRBD2. Germline V gene sequence: CDR1 SGHAT, CDR2 FQNNGV. This CDR3 has 13 amino acids.

This clonotype has only a few counts. A read error may produce the germline difference seen at one junction end. The V call is TRBV5-1, the J call TRBJ1-6; maybe TRBD1 (5 bases). Germline V gives CDR1 SGHRS, CDR2 YFSETQ. The CDR3 totals 16 residues. CDR3 in DNA: TGTGCCAGCACCTTGAGGCCAGGGTCCTATAATTCACCCCTCCACTTT. Translated, it gives CASTLRPGSYNSPLHF.